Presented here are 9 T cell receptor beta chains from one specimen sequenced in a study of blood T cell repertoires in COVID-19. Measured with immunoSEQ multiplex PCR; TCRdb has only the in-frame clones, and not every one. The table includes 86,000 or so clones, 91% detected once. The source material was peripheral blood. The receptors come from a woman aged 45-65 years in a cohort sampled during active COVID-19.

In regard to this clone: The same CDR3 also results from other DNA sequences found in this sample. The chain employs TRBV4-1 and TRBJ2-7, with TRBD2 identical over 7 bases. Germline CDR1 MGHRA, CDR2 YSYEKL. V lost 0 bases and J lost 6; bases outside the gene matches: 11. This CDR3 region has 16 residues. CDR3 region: CASSQEKPGGELEQYF. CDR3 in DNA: TGCGCCAGCAGCCAAGAAAAGCCGGGAGGAGAGCTCGAGCAGTACTTC.

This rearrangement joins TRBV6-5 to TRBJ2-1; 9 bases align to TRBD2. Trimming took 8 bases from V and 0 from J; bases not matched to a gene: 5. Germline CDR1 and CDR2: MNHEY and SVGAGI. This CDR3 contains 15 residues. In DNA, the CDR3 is TGTGCCAGCGCTAGCGGGGCGAGCTCCTACAATGAGCAGTTCTTC. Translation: CASASGASSYNEQFF.

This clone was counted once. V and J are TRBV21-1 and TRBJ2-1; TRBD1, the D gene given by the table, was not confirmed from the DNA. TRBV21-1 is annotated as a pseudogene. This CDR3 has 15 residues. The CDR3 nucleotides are TGTGCCAGCAGCAATTCTGACAGGGGGTACAATGAGCAGTTCTTC. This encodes CASSNSDRGYNEQFF.

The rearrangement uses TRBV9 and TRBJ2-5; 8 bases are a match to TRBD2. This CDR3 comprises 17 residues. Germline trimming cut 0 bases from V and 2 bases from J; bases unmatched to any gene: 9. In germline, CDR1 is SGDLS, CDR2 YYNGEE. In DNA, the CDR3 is TGTGCCAGCAGCGTAGGGGCCCAGCGGGGGCCACAAGAGACCCAGTACTTC. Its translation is CASSVGAQRGPQETQYF.

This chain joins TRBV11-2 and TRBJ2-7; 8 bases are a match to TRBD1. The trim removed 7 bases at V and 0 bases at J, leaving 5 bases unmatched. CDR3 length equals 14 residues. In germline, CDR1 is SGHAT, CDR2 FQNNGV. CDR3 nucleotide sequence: TGTGCCAGCAACACGGGACAGGTCTCCTACGAGCAGTACTTC. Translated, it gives CASNTGQVSYEQYF.

The CDR3 spells CASSPRDRDVGGELFF. CDR3 DNA: TGTGCCAGCAGCCCTAGGGACAGGGACGTTGGCGGGGAGCTGTTTTTT. The genes are TRBV3-1 (or the pseudogene TRBV3-2) and TRBJ2-2; 9 positions match TRBD1. V shed 4 bases and J 7 bases; nucleotides not matched to a gene: 10. CDR1 and CDR2 from the germline V gene are LGHDT and YNNKEL (reference sequence). CDR3 length: 16 residues.

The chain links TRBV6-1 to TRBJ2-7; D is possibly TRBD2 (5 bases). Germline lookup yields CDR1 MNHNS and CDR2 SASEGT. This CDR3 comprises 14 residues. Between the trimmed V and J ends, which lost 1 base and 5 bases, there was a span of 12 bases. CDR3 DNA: TGTGCCAGCAGTGAAGGGCCTAGCCCTCACGAGCAGTACTTC. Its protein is CASSEGPSPHEQYF.

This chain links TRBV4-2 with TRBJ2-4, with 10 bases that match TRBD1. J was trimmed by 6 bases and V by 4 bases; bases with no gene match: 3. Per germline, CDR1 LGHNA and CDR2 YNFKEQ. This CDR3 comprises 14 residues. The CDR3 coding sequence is TGTGCCAGCAGCCGAGGACAGGGGGGAAACATTCAGTACTTC. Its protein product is CASSRGQGGNIQYF.

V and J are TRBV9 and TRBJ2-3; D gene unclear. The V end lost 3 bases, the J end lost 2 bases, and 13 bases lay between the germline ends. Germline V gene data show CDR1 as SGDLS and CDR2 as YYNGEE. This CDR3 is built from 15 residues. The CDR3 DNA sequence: TGTGCCAGCAGCGGCTTTCGTAGTTACACAGATACGCAGTATTTT. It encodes CASSGFRSYTDTQYF.